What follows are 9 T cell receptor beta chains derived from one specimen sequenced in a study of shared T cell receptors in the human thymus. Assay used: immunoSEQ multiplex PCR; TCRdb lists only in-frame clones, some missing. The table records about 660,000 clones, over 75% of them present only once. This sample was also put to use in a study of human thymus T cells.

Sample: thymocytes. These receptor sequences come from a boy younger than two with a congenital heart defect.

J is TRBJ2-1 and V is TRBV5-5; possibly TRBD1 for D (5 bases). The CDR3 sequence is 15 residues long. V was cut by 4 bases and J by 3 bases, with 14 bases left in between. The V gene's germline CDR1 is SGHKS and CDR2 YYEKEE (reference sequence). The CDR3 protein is CASSTGQTNYNEQFF. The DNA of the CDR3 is TGTGCCAGCAGCACCGGACAAACCAACTACAATGAGCAGTTCTTC.

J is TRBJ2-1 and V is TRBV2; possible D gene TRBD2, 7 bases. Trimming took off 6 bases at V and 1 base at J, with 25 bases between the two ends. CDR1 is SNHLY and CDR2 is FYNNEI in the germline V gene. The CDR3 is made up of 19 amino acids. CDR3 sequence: CASRDQGRTSRSSYNEQFF. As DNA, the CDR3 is TGTGCCAGCAGGGACCAGGGGAGGACTAGTCGGTCGTCCTACAATGAGCAGTTCTTC.

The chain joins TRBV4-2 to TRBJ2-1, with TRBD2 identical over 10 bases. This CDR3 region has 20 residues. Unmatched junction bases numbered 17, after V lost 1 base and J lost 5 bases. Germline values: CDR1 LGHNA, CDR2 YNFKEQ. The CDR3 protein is CASSQAAEQRTSGRHNEQFF. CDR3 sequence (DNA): TGTGCCAGCAGCCAAGCCGCGGAACAGAGGACTAGCGGACGACACAATGAGCAGTTCTTC.

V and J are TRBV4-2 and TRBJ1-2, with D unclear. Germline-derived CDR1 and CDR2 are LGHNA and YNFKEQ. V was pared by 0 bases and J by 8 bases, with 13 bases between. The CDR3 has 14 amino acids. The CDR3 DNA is TGTGCCAGCAGCCAAGAAGGTCGCCTAGGAGGCTACACCTTC. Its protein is CASSQEGRLGGYTF.

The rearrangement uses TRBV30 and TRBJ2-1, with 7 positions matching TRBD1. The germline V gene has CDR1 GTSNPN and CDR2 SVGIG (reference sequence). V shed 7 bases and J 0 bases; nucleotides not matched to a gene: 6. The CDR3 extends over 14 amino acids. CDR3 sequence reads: CAYKQGSSYNEQFF. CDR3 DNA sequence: TGTGCCTATAAACAGGGGAGCTCCTACAATGAGCAGTTCTTC. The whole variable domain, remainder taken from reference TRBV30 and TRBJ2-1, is SQTIHQWPATLVQPVGSPLSLECTVEGTSNPNLYWYRQAAGRGLQLLFYSVGIGQISSEVPQNLSASRPQDRQFILSSKKLLLSDSGFYLCAYKQGSSYNEQFFGPGTRLTVL.

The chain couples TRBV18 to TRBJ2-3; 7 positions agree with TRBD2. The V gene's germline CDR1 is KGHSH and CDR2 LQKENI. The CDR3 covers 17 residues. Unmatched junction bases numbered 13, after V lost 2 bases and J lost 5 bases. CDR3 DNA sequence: TGTGCCAGCTCACCAGGACGGACGGGAGGTCGTAAAGATACGCAGTATTTT. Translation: CASSPGRTGGRKDTQYF.

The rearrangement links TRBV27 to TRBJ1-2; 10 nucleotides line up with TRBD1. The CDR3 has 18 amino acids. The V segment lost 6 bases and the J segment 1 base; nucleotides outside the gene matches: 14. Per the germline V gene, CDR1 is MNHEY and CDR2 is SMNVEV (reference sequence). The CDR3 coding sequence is TGTGCCAGCAGCCTTTCGGCCGGGACAGGGGTTATTAACTATGGCTACACCTTC. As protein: CASSLSAGTGVINYGYTF.

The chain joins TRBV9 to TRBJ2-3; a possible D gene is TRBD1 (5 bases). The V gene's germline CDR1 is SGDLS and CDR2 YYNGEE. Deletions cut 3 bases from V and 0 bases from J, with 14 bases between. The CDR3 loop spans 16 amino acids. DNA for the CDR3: TGTGCCAGCAGCGATCCGACAGTACCGAGCACAGATACGCAGTATTTT. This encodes CASSDPTVPSTDTQYF.

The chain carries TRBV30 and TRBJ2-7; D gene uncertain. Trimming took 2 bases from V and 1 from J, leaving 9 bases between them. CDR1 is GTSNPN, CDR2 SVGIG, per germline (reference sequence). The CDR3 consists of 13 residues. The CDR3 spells CAWSSRSSYEQYF. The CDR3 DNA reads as TGTGCCTGGAGTTCCAGGTCATCCTACGAGCAGTACTTC.